This TCR beta chain was documented in a study of blood T cells in healthy people across ages. General observations from the study: Donor CMV status was unknown, possibly confounding expanded clonotype changes.

PCR was performed a second time for roughly 7 to 11 cycles using a sample-barcoded 5' primer and a J-beta primer mix. In TCRdb, the 5' RACE reads were re-called with MiXCR into one record per CDR3 protein. The sample lists more than 800,000 distinct CDR3 sequences; over 35% were seen once. This clonotype appeared a few times. What it recognizes is unknown. This TCR came from a woman aged 55-75 years in good health. The specimen was blood.

The chain's CDR3 is CASSQKGGTTLGHTQYF. The CDR3 region has the DNA TGTGCCAGCAGCCAAAAAGGAGGGACTACACTCGGGCATACGCAGTATTTT. J is TRBJ2-3 and V is TRBV4-2, with 7 bases that match TRBD2. The CDR3 totals 17 residues. V dropped 2 bases and J dropped 7; count of bases not matched to a gene: 15. The germline V gene has CDR1 LGHNA and CDR2 YNFKEQ.